The next 6 T cell receptor beta chains were all read from a single sample in a study of molecular identifiers for immune sequencing clone quantification. TCRdb passed the PCR reads through MiXCR, listing each CDR3 protein once. In the table there are approximately 590,000 distinct CDR3 sequences, 25% of which are singletons. Sequenced material: naive CD8+ T cells from blood, with Jurkat cell RNA spiked in. The sample's subset: FACS-sorted CD8+CD4-CCR7+CD45RA+ naive T cells. The origin of the receptors is a human donor in good health. Some libraries in this study had Jurkat cell RNA spiked in.

V and J are TRBV6-5 and TRBJ1-2; 8 bases map to TRBD1. The CDR3 covers 15 residues. The V and J ends lost 4 bases and 7 bases, in that order; junction bases with no gene match: 11. Germline assignment: CDR1 MNHEY and CDR2 SVGAGI. CDR3 in DNA: TGTGCCAGCAGTTGCGCTGGACAGGGCGGCGGTGGCTACACCTTC. It encodes CASSCAGQGGGGYTF.

In this sample, this clonotype turned up a few times. The rearrangement links TRBV4-3 to TRBJ1-3, with TRBD1 matching over 7 bases. This CDR3 contains 16 residues. Germline V lookup: CDR1 LGHNA, CDR2 YSLEER. V lost 2 bases to trimming and J lost 6 bases; unmatched junction nucleotides: 10. The CDR3 bases are TGCGCCAGCAGCCAATATGACAGGGCGTATGAAAACACCATATATTTT. Protein sequence: CASSQYDRAYENTIYF.

This clonotype was picked up many times. J is TRBJ2-5 and V is TRBV29-1; possibly TRBD1 or TRBD2 for D (8 bases each). The CDR3 runs to 14 residues. Germline lookup yields CDR1 SQVTM and CDR2 ANQGSEA. V was cut by 2 bases and J by 5 bases, with 15 bases left in between. The CDR3 region is CSVESGGGRETQYF. For the CDR3, the DNA is TGCAGCGTTGAATCAGGGGGCGGGAGGGAGACCCAGTACTTC.

Of note for this clonotype: This may be a read error: a much more frequent sequence differs by one nucleotide. This CDR3 fails to terminate in the conserved phenylalanine or tryptophan, so it likely reflects a read error. The chain joins TRBV13 to TRBJ2-6; D remains unclear. CDR1 is PRHDT and CDR2 is FYEKMQ in the germline V gene (reference sequence). V lost 0 bases and J lost 1, with 4 bases in between. The CDR3 is 15 amino acids. CDR3 loop: CASSLGISGANVLTL. The CDR3 coding sequence is TGTGCCAGCAGCTTAGGGATATCTGGGGCCAACGTCCTGACTCTC.

This clonotype was counted at least ten times. V and J are TRBV2 and TRBJ2-6, with no clear D. Looked up from germline, CDR1 is SNHLY and CDR2 is FYNNEI. Between the trimmed V and J ends, which lost 7 bases and 0 bases, there was a span of 7 bases. The CDR3 runs to 14 residues. CDR3 amino acids: CASIVLSGANVLTF. The CDR3 DNA follows: TGTGCCAGCATTGTCCTCTCTGGGGCCAACGTCCTGACTTTC. Looking up the rest from reference TRBV2 and TRBJ2-6 gives the full variable domain: EPEVTQTPSHQVTQMGQEVILRCVPISNHLYFYWYRQILGQKVEFLVSFYNNEISEKSEIFDDQFSVERPDGSNFTLKIRSTKLEDSAMYFCASIVLSGANVLTFGAGSRLTVL.

The chain couples TRBV7-9 to TRBJ1-2; no clear D gene. The CDR3 sequence is 14 residues long. V dropped 6 bases and J dropped 1 base, with 12 bases sitting between them. Germline assignment: CDR1 SEHNR and CDR2 FQNEAQ (reference sequence). The CDR3 sequence is CASSPRTDNYGYTF. CDR3 in DNA: TGTGCCAGCAGTCCTAGGACGGATAACTATGGCTACACCTTC.